One and the same sample provided the 15 T cell receptor beta chains below, sequenced in a study of control samples from healthy donors and cancer patients. The protocol was immunoSEQ multiplex PCR, while the TCRdb copy is restricted to in-frame clones and leaves out a portion. This table has roughly 170,000 clones, 85% to 95% appearing once. The sequenced sample was blood. The origin of the receptors is a woman between 18 and 29 years old in good health.

The sample holds one count of this clone. The chain is built from TRBV19 and TRBJ1-1; possible D gene TRBD1, 6 bases. Germline V gene sequence: CDR1 LNHDA, CDR2 SQIVND (reference sequence). This CDR3 has 13 residues. V was shortened by 7 bases and J by 4 bases, with 13 bases between the two germline ends. CDR3 coding DNA: TGTGCCAGTACCTGGGGGGGCGGCACTGAAGCTTTCTTT. It yields the protein CASTWGGGTEAFF.

For this clone: This sample also contains other DNA sequences that code for the same CDR3. This chain connects TRBV25-1 to TRBJ1-6; no clear D. The germline CDR1 and CDR2 sequences are MGHDK and SYGVNS. Trimming took off 3 bases at V and 8 bases at J, with 8 bases between the two ends. This CDR3 comprises 13 residues. The chain's CDR3 is CASSEGGHSPLHF. The CDR3 DNA reads as TGTGCCAGCAGTGAGGGCGGTCATTCACCCCTCCACTTT.

This sequence joins TRBV7-2 and TRBJ2-5, with TRBD2 matching 14 bases. Trimming removed 4 bases from V and 10 bases from J; junction bases left unmatched: 8. In germline, CDR1 is SGHTA, CDR2 FQGNSA. This CDR3 is built from 15 residues. In DNA form, the CDR3 reads TGTGCCAGCAGCTCTCCGGGACTAGCGGGAGCTGGCCAGTACTTC. It translates to CASSSPGLAGAGQYF.

The chain recombines TRBV7-2 with TRBJ2-5; D remains unclear. V lost 5 bases and J 5 bases, leaving 18 bases between the germline ends. The CDR3 length is 15 residues. CDR1 SGHTA and CDR2 FQGNSA come from the germline V gene. DNA of the CDR3: TGTGCCAGCAGCCCCGGGCCCTCACCAAGGGAGACCCAGTACTTC. Translation: CASSPGPSPRETQYF.

This clone occurred once. The chain links TRBV6-2 or TRBV6-3 to TRBJ2-7; TRBD1 aligns across 7 bases. The CDR3 totals 16 residues. V lost 6 bases and J lost 0; bases outside the gene matches: 11. Germline V gene data show CDR1 as MNHEY and CDR2 as SVGEGT. This CDR3 reads CASSSPEQGFSYEQYF. CDR3 coding DNA: TGTGCCAGCAGCTCCCCAGAACAGGGGTTCTCCTACGAGCAGTACTTC.

This chain links TRBV4-3 with TRBJ2-2; D is possibly TRBD1 (6 bases). The germline CDR1 and CDR2 sequences are LGHNA and YSLEER. The germline V and J ends were trimmed by 8 bases and 4 bases, with 17 bases remaining between them. The CDR3 runs 15 residues. In nucleotides, the CDR3 is TGCGCCAGCGGAAATTACAGGGCGGCCACCGGGGAGCTGTTTTTT. Translating it yields CASGNYRAATGELFF.

The chain combines TRBV19 with TRBJ1-1; the D is unclear. Trimming took 0 bases from V and 3 from J, leaving 11 bases between them. The CDR3 consists of 15 residues. Germline lookup yields CDR1 LNHDA and CDR2 SQIVND (reference sequence). The CDR3 DNA reads TGTGCCAGTAGTATAGAGTTCCGGAGGGACACTGAAGCTTTCTTT. Residues: CASSIEFRRDTEAFF.

This chain links TRBV19 with TRBJ1-2; D gene uncertain. The CDR3 sequence is 13 residues long. V shed 0 bases and J shed 8 bases, with 10 bases lying between them. CDR1 and CDR2 from the germline V gene are LNHDA and SQIVND (reference sequence). CDR3 bases: TGTGCCAGTAGTATAGACGGACGCTCGGGCTACACCTTC. Translated: CASSIDGRSGYTF.

The chain carries TRBV18 and TRBJ2-7, with 7 bases fitting TRBD2. Trimming removed 6 bases from V and 3 bases from J; junction bases left unmatched: 11. This CDR3 region has 15 residues. CDR1 is KGHSH and CDR2 is LQKENI in the germline V gene. CDR3 amino acids: CASSSGSGAGYEQYF. The CDR3 DNA reads TGTGCCAGCTCTTCAGGGAGCGGGGCCGGCTACGAGCAGTACTTC. Complete variable domain (other parts from reference TRBV18 and TRBJ2-7): NAGVMQNPRHLVRRRGQEARLRCSPMKGHSHVYWYRQLPEEGLKFMVYLQKENIIDESGMPKERFSAEFPKEGPSILRIQQVVRGDSAAYFCASSSGSGAGYEQYFGPGTRLTVT.

The CDR3, as DNA: TGCGCCAGCAGCCCAAGGGACGGACATAACACTGAAGCTTTCTTT. It specifies CASSPRDGHNTEAFF. The chain links TRBV5-1 to TRBJ1-1; perhaps TRBD1 as D (5 bases). Germline V gene sequence: CDR1 SGHRS, CDR2 YFSETQ. The V end lost 4 bases, the J end lost 2 bases, and 15 bases lay between the germline ends. This CDR3 region has 15 residues.

This clone turned up a few times. The genes are TRBV2 and TRBJ1-5; no clear D. Between the trimmed V and J ends, which lost 3 bases and 7 bases, there was a span of 10 bases. The CDR3 length is 13 residues. The germline gives CDR1 SNHLY, CDR2 FYNNEI. The CDR3 nucleotides are TGTGCCAGCAGTGACGCCCGAGTCCAGCCCCAGCATTTT. Amino acid sequence: CASSDARVQPQHF. Supplemented by reference TRBV2 and TRBJ1-5, the full variable domain reads EPEVTQTPSHQVTQMGQEVILRCVPISNHLYFYWYRQILGQKVEFLVSFYNNEISEKSEIFDDQFSVERPDGSNFTLKIRSTKLEDSAMYFCASSDARVQPQHFGDGTRLSIL.

V is TRBV9 and J is TRBJ2-1, with 12 bases aligning to TRBD2. CDR3 length: 17 amino acids. Trimming at V came to 3 bases and at J to 0 bases, leaving 4 bases not matched to a gene. Per germline, CDR1 SGDLS and CDR2 YYNGEE. Here the CDR3 DNA reads TGTGCCAGCAGCGCAGGACTAGCGGGGAGCTCCTACAATGAGCAGTTCTTC. Translating it yields CASSAGLAGSSYNEQFF. Together with reference TRBV9 and TRBJ2-1, the CDR3 gives the full variable domain: DSGVTQTPKHLITATGQRVTLRCSPRSGDLSVYWYQQSLDQGLQFLIQYYNGEERAKGNILERFSAQQFPDLHSELNLSSLELGDSALYFCASSAGLAGSSYNEQFFGPGTRLTVL.

The gene calls are TRBV12-3 or TRBV12-4 and TRBJ2-7; TRBD1 agrees at 7 bases. J was trimmed by 5 bases and V by 5 bases; bases with no gene match: 3. This CDR3 comprises 12 residues. CDR3 nucleotides: TGTGCCAGCAGTATGACAGGGCACGAGCAGTACTTC. Protein: CASSMTGHEQYF.

J is TRBJ2-2 and V is TRBV9, with D perhaps matching TRBD2 (6 bases). The CDR3 is made up of 16 amino acids. The V and J ends lost 3 bases and 7 bases respectively, with 19 bases between them. Germline CDR1 and CDR2: SGDLS and YYNGEE. The CDR3 DNA reads as TGTGCCAGCAGCGCAATGGTTGCAGCGCGGGGCGGGGAGCTGTTTTTT. Translated: CASSAMVAARGGELFF.

This CDR3 is CASSLGGRNEKLFF. The DNA for the CDR3 is TGTGCCAGCAGCTTGGGGGGTCGTAATGAAAAACTGTTTTTT. The gene calls are TRBV5-4 and TRBJ1-4, with D unresolved. V lost 0 bases and J 4 bases, leaving 7 bases between the germline ends. This CDR3 is 14 amino acids long. Per the germline V gene, CDR1 is SGHNT and CDR2 is YYREEE (reference sequence).